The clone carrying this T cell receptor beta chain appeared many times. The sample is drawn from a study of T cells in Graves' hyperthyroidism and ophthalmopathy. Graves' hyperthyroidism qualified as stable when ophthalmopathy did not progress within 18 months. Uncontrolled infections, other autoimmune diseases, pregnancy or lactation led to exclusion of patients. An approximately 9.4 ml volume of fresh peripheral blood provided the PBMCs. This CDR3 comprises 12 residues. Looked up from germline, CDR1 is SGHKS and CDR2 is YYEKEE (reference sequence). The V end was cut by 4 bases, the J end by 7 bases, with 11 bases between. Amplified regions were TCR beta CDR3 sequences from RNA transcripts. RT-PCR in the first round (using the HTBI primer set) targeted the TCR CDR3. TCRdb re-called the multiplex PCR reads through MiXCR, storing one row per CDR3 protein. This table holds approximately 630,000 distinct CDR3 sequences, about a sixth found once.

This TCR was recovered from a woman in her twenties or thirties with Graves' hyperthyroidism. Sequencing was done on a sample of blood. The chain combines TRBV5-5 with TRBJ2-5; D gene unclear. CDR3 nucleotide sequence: TGTGCCAGCAGCCGCCCGATGGGGACCCAGTACTTC. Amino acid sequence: CASSRPMGTQYF. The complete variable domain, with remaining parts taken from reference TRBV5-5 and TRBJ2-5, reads DAGVTQSPTHLIKTRGQQVTLRCSPISGHKSVSWYQQVLGQGPQFIFQYYEKEERGRGNFPDRFSARQFPNYSSELNVNALLLGDSALYLCASSRPMGTQYFGPGTRLLVL.